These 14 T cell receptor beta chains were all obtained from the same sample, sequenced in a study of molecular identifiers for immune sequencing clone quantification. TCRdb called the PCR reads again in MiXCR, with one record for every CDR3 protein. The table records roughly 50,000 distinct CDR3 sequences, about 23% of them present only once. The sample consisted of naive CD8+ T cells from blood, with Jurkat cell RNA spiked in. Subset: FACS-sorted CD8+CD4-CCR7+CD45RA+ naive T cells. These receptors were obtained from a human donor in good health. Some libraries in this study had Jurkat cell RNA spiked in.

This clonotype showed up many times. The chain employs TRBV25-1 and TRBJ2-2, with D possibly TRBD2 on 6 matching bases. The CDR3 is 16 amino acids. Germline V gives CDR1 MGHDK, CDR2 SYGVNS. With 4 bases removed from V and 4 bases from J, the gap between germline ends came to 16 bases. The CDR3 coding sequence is TGTGCCAGCAGTGCCCGCCCTATGGAGGGCACCGGGGAGCTGTTTTTT. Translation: CASSARPMEGTGELFF. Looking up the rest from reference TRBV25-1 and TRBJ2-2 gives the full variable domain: EADIYQTPRYLVIGTGKKITLECSQTMGHDKMYWYQQDPGMELHLIHYSYGVNSTEKGDLSSESTVSRIRTEHFPLTLESARPSHTSQYLCASSARPMEGTGELFFGEGSRLTVL.

The CDR3 coding sequence is TGTGCCACCTCGACAGGGGCCACCACCGGGGAGCTGTTTTTT. Protein: CATSTGATTGELFF. The chain uses TRBV19 and TRBJ2-2, with 8 bases matching TRBD1. Germline loops: CDR1 LNHDA, CDR2 SQIVND (reference sequence). Trimming took 10 bases from V and 4 from J; bases not matched to a gene: 8. This CDR3 is 14 amino acids long. Using reference TRBV19 and TRBJ2-2 for the parts outside the CDR3, the full variable domain is DGGITQSPKYLFRKEGQNVTLSCEQNLNHDAMYWYRQDPGQGLRLIYYSQIVNDFQKGDIAEGYSVSREKKESFPLTVTSAQKNPTAFYLCATSTGATTGELFFGEGSRLTVL.

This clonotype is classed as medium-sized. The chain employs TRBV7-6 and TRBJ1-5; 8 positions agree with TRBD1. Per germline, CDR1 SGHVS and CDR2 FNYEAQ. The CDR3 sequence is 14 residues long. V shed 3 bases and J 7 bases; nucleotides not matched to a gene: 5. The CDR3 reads CASSLGQGAQPQHF. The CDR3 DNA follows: TGTGCCAGCAGCTTGGGGCAGGGGGCACAGCCCCAGCATTTT.

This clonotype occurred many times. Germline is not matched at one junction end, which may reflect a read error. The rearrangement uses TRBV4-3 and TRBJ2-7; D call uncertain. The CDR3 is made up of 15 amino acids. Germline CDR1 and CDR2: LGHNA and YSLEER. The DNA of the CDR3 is TGCGCCAGCAGCCAAGCGCGGAGAGGATCCTCCGAGCAGTACTTC. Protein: CASSQARRGSSEQYF.

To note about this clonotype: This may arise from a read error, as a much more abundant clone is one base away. CDR3 residues: CASSVPETDNEQYF. The CDR3 region has the DNA TGTGCCAGCAGCGTCCCTGAAACAGACAATGAGCAGTACTTC. This chain connects TRBV9 to TRBJ2-5, with D unresolved. Germline V gene lookup returns CDR1 SGDLS and CDR2 YYNGEE. The V gene lost 2 bases and the J gene lost 11 bases, with 19 bases spanning the gap. The length of the CDR3 is 14 residues.

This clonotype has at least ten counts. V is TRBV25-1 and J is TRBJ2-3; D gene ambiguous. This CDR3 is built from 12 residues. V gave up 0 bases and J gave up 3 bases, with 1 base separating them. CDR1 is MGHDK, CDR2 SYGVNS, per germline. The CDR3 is CASSEYTDTQYF. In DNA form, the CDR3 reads TGTGCCAGCAGTGAATATACAGATACGCAGTATTTT. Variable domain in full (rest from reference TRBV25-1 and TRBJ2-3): EADIYQTPRYLVIGTGKKITLECSQTMGHDKMYWYQQDPGMELHLIHYSYGVNSTEKGDLSSESTVSRIRTEHFPLTLESARPSHTSQYLCASSEYTDTQYFGPGTRLTVL.

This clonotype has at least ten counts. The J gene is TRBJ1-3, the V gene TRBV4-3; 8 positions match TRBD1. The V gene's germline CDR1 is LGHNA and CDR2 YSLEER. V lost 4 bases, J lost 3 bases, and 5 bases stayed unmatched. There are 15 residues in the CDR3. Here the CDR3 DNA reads TGCGCCAGCAGCCCGGACAGGGTGAATGGAAACACCATATATTTT. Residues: CASSPDRVNGNTIYF.

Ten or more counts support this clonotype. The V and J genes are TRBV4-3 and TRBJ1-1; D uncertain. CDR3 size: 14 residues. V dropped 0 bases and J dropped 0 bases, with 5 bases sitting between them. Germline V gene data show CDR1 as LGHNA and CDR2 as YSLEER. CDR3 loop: CASSQDTVNTEAFF. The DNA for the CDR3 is TGCGCCAGCAGCCAAGATACCGTGAACACTGAAGCTTTCTTT.

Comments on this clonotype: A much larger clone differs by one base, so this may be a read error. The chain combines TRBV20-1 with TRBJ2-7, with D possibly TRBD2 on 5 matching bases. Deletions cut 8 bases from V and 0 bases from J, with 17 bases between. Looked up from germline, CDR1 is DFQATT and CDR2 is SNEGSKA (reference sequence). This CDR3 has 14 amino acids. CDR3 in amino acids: CSPGSLFSSYEQYF. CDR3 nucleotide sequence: TGCAGTCCGGGGAGTCTTTTTTCCTCCTACGAGCAGTACTTC.

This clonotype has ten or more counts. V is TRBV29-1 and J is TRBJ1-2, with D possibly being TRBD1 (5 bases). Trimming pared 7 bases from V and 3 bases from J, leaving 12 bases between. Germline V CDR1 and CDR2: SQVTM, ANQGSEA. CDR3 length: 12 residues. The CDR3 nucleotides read TGCAGCGCCCGGGACGGCCACTATGGCTACACCTTC. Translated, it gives CSARDGHYGYTF.

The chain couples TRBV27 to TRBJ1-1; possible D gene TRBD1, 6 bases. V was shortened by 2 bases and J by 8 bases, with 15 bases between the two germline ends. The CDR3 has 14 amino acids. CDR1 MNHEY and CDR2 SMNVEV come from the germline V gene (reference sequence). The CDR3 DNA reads TGTGCCAGCAGTTTAGGAGCGACAGGCTCGGAAGCTTTCTTT. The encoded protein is CASSLGATGSEAFF.

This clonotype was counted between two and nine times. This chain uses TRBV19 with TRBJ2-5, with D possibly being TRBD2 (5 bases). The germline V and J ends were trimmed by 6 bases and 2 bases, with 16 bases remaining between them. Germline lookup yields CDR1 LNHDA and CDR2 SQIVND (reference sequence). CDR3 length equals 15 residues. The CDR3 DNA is TGTGCCAGTAGCGAGGGCGGGCTTATTCAAGAGACCCAGTACTTC. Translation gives CASSEGGLIQETQYF.

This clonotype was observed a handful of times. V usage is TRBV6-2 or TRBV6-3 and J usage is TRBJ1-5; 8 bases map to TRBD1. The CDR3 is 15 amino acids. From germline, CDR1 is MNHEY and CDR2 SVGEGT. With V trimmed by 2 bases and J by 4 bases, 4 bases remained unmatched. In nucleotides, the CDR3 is TGTGCCAGCAGTTACGGAAGACAGGGGAATCAGCCCCAGCATTTT. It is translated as CASSYGRQGNQPQHF.

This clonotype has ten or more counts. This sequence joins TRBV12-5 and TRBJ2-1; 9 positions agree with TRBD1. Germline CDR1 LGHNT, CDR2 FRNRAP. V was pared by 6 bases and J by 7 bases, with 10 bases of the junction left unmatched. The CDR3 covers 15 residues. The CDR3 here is CASGEGQGQNNEQFF. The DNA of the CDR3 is TGTGCTAGTGGCGAGGGACAGGGTCAAAATAATGAGCAGTTCTTC.